This T cell receptor beta chain appears in the sequencing data of a study of early T cells in non-severe SARS-CoV-2 infection. This clonotype was detected ten times or more. The TCR library protocol attached unique molecular identifiers to the individual cDNA molecules. TCRdb fed the 5' RACE reads into MiXCR, producing one record per CDR3 protein. The data hold roughly 23,000 distinct CDR3 sequences, with 3.5% to 4.5% observed a single time. The CDR3 is 16 residues long. V trimming: 2 bases; J trimming: 7 bases; junction bases outside the gene matches: 7. In germline, CDR1 is MNHEY, CDR2 SVGAGI. This receptor was obtained from an adult who was a healthcare worker with PCR-confirmed SARS-CoV-2 infection or an uninfected control (not recorded which). The chain has TRBV6-5 and TRBJ2-1, with 11 bases fitting TRBD2. Material: whole blood. CDR3 loop: CASSYGLAGGGNEQFF. In nucleotides, the CDR3 is TGTGCCAGCAGTTACGGTCTAGCGGGGGGAGGTAATGAGCAGTTCTTC.